Below, one T cell receptor beta chain is given with its context. The CDR3 consists of 15 residues. Trimming removed 0 bases from V and 10 bases from J; junction bases left unmatched: 11. Germline CDR1 is LNHNV and CDR2 is YYDKDF (reference sequence). This record belongs to a study of blood T cell repertoires in COVID-19. Across the study: Samples taken during acute and convalescent COVID-19 were collected in the United States, Italy and Spain. From T cells, B-cell-depleted T cells, or PBMCs came the material, which was cDNA or gDNA.

In the original processing: Reference gene primer amplification gave estimated nucleated cell counts. Profiling relied on immunoSEQ multiplex PCR, and the TCRdb table lists in-frame clones only, not all of them. The D gene and trimming were derived from the DNA, and the V and J assignments and clone size from that table. The table has 340,000 or so clones, around 83% seen once. Material for sequencing was peripheral blood. V usage is TRBV15 and J usage is TRBJ2-7; 8 positions agree with TRBD1. The receptor's source is a man aged 25-45 years with active or convalescent COVID-19. The CDR3 DNA is TGTGCCACCAGCAGAGATCTGGCGGGACAGGTAATACAGTACTTC. Its protein product is CATSRDLAGQVIQYF.